The TCR beta chain under discussion was sequenced for a study of CD8 T cells in ankylosing spondylitis. Study results and limitations: Matched ankylosing spondylitis synovial fluid reportedly showed significant enrichment of disease-linked clones. A subset of motif variants has previously been described in the synovial fluid and blood of reactive arthritis. There was a TCR beta motif, made of several highly homologous variants, that appeared characteristic of ankylosing spondylitis blood.

About this clonotype itself: Its antigen is currently unknown.

The authors made TCR beta libraries by quantitative 5'-RACE with molecular barcodes. One entry per CDR3 protein, called by TCRdb with MiXCR from the 5' RACE reads. The table includes roughly 700,000 distinct CDR3 sequences, roughly 20% detected once. The V gene end was trimmed by 0 bases and the J gene end by 3 bases; junction bases not matched to a gene: 12. The germline V gene has CDR1 LNHNV and CDR2 YYDKDF (reference sequence). There are 19 residues in the CDR3. The chain combines TRBV15 with TRBJ2-5, with 11 nucleotides matching TRBD2. The TCR was taken from a male donor with ankylosing spondylitis. Material: blood, either unsorted or a sorted T cell fraction (not recorded which). CDR3 DNA sequence: TGTGCCACCAGCAGAGATTTTGGGACTAGCGGATTCCTAAAAGAGACCCAGTACTTC. Translated, it gives CATSRDFGTSGFLKETQYF.